This passage covers 9 T cell receptor beta chains from one sample sequenced in a study of ipilimumab plus nivolumab after autologous stem cell transplantation. Here immunoSEQ multiplex PCR was the method, and the copy in TCRdb shows in-frame clones only, minus some. The repertoire holds about 47,000 clones, roughly 88% seen once, with around 0.86% in the top ten. Sequencing was performed on PBMCs, taken in a trial of ipilimumab plus nivolumab as post-transplant consolidation. The receptors come from a male donor with multiple myeloma.

This sequence joins TRBV10-2 and TRBJ2-3; D is undetermined. Germline values: CDR1 WSHSY, CDR2 SAAADI. The V gene lost 6 bases and the J gene lost 0 bases, with 16 bases spanning the gap. This CDR3 comprises 16 residues. The CDR3 DNA sequence: TGCGCCAGCAGAGAGATCGGCGTACCCAGCACAGATACGCAGTATTTT. Translating gives CASREIGVPSTDTQYF.

The genes are TRBV5-4 and TRBJ2-6; 8 nucleotides match TRBD1. CDR3 length: 15 amino acids. The germline CDR1 and CDR2 sequences are SGHNT and YYREEE (reference sequence). V lost 4 bases, J lost 2 bases, and 2 bases stayed unmatched. CDR3 DNA sequence: TGTGCCAGCAGCGGGGGACAGGCTGGGGCCAACGTCCTGACTTTC. Translated, it gives CASSGGQAGANVLTF.

This clone occurred once. This chain connects TRBV18 to TRBJ1-4; TRBD1 might be the D (5 bases). Germline loops: CDR1 KGHSH, CDR2 LQKENI. The length of the CDR3 is 14 residues. V lost 8 bases, J lost 7 bases, and 17 bases lay in between. The CDR3 loop reads CASARDSGSEKLFF. CDR3 DNA sequence: TGTGCCAGCGCACGCGACAGTGGTAGTGAAAAACTGTTTTTT.

This clone has a handful of counts. V usage is TRBV27 and J usage is TRBJ1-2; a weak D match, TRBD1 (6 bases). This CDR3 comprises 14 residues. The germline gives CDR1 MNHEY, CDR2 SMNVEV (reference sequence). V was shortened by 3 bases and J by 8 bases, with 16 bases between the two germline ends. CDR3 sequence reads: CASSFVAWGGGYTF. In nucleotides, the CDR3 is TGTGCCAGCAGTTTCGTCGCGTGGGGGGGCGGCTACACCTTC.

The chain employs TRBV19 and TRBJ1-2; 9 bases are shared with TRBD1. V was clipped by 2 bases and J by 3 bases; unmatched bases: 7. The CDR3 spans 16 residues. Germline V gene sequence: CDR1 LNHDA, CDR2 SQIVND (reference sequence). In DNA form, the CDR3 reads TGTGCCAGTAGTATACTAGGGACAGGGAGCGACTATGGCTACACCTTC. The encoded protein is CASSILGTGSDYGYTF.

The chain couples TRBV7-9 to TRBJ2-2; TRBD1 or TRBD2 may be the D gene (5 bases each). The germline gives CDR1 SEHNR, CDR2 FQNEAQ (reference sequence). Trimming removed 5 bases at V and 6 bases at J, with 16 bases between. This CDR3 has 15 residues. The CDR3 is CASSHRGGRPGELFF. CDR3 bases: TGTGCCAGCAGCCATCGTGGGGGACGGCCCGGGGAGCTGTTTTTT. Full variable domain (remainder filled in from reference TRBV7-9 and TRBJ2-2): DTGVSQNPRHKITKRGQNVTFRCDPISEHNRLYWYRQTLGQGPEFLTYFQNEAQLEKSRLLSDRFSAERPKGSFSTLEIQRTEQGDSAMYLCASSHRGGRPGELFFGEGSRLTVL.

The chain carries TRBV19 and TRBJ2-3, with D unresolved. The CDR3 is 13 residues long. V shed 6 bases and J shed 0 bases, with 7 bases lying between them. Germline V gene lookup returns CDR1 LNHDA and CDR2 SQIVND (reference sequence). The CDR3 DNA sequence: TGTGCCAGTAGACCCGACAGCACAGATACGCAGTATTTT. Translation gives CASRPDSTDTQYF.

This chain uses TRBV28 with TRBJ2-1; no firm D call. The CDR3 consists of 15 residues. In germline, CDR1 is MDHEN, CDR2 SYDVKM. V gave up 3 bases and J gave up 6 bases, with 15 bases separating them. CDR3 in amino acids: CASSFAPLWGNEQFF. In DNA, the CDR3 is TGTGCCAGCAGTTTCGCCCCTTTATGGGGCAATGAGCAGTTCTTC. The whole variable domain, filled in from reference TRBV28 and TRBJ2-1, reads DVKVTQSSRYLVKRTGEKVFLECVQDMDHENMFWYRQDPGLGLRLIYFSYDVKMKEKGDIPEGYSVSREKKERFSLILESASTNQTSMYLCASSFAPLWGNEQFFGPGTRLTVL.

This clone occurred once. The chain has TRBV5-1 and TRBJ1-2; tentative D call: TRBD1 (6 bases). From germline, CDR1 is SGHRS and CDR2 YFSETQ. The CDR3 has 15 residues. The V end was cut by 2 bases, the J end by 2 bases, with 13 bases between. CDR3 region: CASSLERTVNYGYTF. The DNA of the CDR3 is TGCGCCAGCAGCTTAGAAAGGACAGTCAACTATGGCTACACCTTC.